These 23 T cell receptor beta chains were sequenced from one sample in a study of prognosis after radiotherapy for stage I lung cancer. TCR beta CDR3 amplification from genomic DNA was performed by two-round multiplex PCR. TRBV and TRBJ genes each had their own specific primers in first-round PCR. TCRdb analysed the multiplex PCR reads with MiXCR anew, one entry per CDR3 protein. The sample records 25,000 to 30,000 distinct CDR3 sequences, roughly 31% being singletons. Source: PBMCs, taken before or after stereotactic body radiation therapy (not recorded which). The source of these receptors is a donor older than 45 with non-small cell lung cancer.

Of note for this clonotype: A much larger clone lies a single base off, so this may be a read error. This sequence joins TRBV16 and TRBJ2-2; D is ambiguous. CDR1 and CDR2 (germline): KGHSY, FQNENV. This CDR3 has 13 residues. DNA for the CDR3: TGTGCCAGAAGCCTCAAGGTCACCGGGGAGCTGTTTTTT. It yields the protein CARSLKVTGELFF.

This clonotype was found many times. The V gene is TRBV11-1, the J gene TRBJ1-3; D is perhaps TRBD1 (5 bases). The length of the CDR3 is 16 residues. Trimming shortened V by 5 bases and J by 0 bases, and 14 bases separated the two germline ends. Germline assignment: CDR1 SGHAT and CDR2 FQDESV (reference sequence). The CDR3 coding sequence is TGTGCCAGCAGCATCGCGGGACCCTACTCTGGAAACACCATATATTTT. It translates to CASSIAGPYSGNTIYF.

This clonotype was counted many times. CDR3 bases: TGTGCCAGCAGGTTGGGACAGGGTTCCTACAATGAGCAGTTCTTC. Its protein product is CASRLGQGSYNEQFF. The J gene is TRBJ2-1, the V gene TRBV13; 9 bases map to TRBD1. This CDR3 has 15 residues. V lost 6 bases to trimming and J lost 1 base; unmatched junction nucleotides: 4. Germline lookup yields CDR1 PRHDT and CDR2 FYEKMQ (reference sequence).

This clonotype was observed a few times. V and J are TRBV12-3 or TRBV12-4 and TRBJ1-1; unclear D gene. The germline V and J ends were trimmed by 3 bases and 7 bases, with 12 bases remaining between them. The CDR3 runs to 13 residues. CDR3 in DNA: TGTGCCAGCAGTTTTCCCCCCCGGGTTGAAGCTTTCTTT. It encodes CASSFPPRVEAFF.

The V call is TRBV6-4, the J call TRBJ2-7; 8 bases match TRBD1. CDR3 length: 21 amino acids. Germline loops: CDR1 MRHNA, CDR2 SNTAGT. V was clipped by 0 bases and J by 5 bases; unmatched bases: 24. The CDR3 sequence: CASSDSPRWDRPLVATNEQYF. The CDR3, as DNA: TGTGCCAGCAGTGACTCTCCGCGGTGGGACAGGCCTTTAGTCGCAACCAACGAGCAGTACTTC.

As regards this clonotype: This may be a read error, as it is one base from a much larger clone. The chain links TRBV6-5 to TRBJ2-5, with unresolved D. The CDR3 is made up of 17 amino acids. Germline V gene lookup returns CDR1 MNHEY and CDR2 SVGAGI. Here the CDR3 reads CATSYSKNSPEVETQYF. Written as DNA, the CDR3 is TGTGCCACCAGTTACTCTAAGAATTCCCCCGAGGTAGAGACCCAGTACTTC.

By frequency in the sample, this clonotype is medium-sized (0.01 to 0.1%). J is TRBJ2-1 and V is TRBV11-3; TRBD2 matches 7 bases. Germline lookup yields CDR1 SGHNT and CDR2 YENEEA. The CDR3 sequence is 15 residues long. V shed 5 bases and J 6 bases; nucleotides not matched to a gene: 10. CDR3 loop: CASSAGAGAINEQFF. The CDR3 DNA reads as TGTGCCAGCAGCGCGGGTGCGGGAGCGATCAATGAGCAGTTCTTC. Drawing the rest from reference TRBV11-3 and TRBJ2-1, the complete variable domain is EAGVVQSPRYKIIEKKQPVAFWCNPISGHNTLYWYLQNLGQGPELLIRYENEEAVDDSQLPKDRFSAERLKGVDSTLKIQPAELGDSAVYLCASSAGAGAINEQFFGPGTRLTVL.

In its sample, this clonotype was seen many times. Here the CDR3 reads CATIADGSYEQYF. The CDR3 DNA reads TGTGCCACCATCGCCGACGGATCCTACGAGCAGTACTTC. V and J are TRBV6-1 and TRBJ2-7; D remains ambiguous. Between the trimmed V and J ends, which lost 10 bases and 1 base, there was a span of 14 bases. Germline CDR1 MNHNS, CDR2 SASEGT. The CDR3 runs 13 residues.

Points on this clonotype: A read error is the likely source, as a far larger clone sits one nucleotide away. CDR3 bases: TGTGCCAGTAGTATAGAAGCGAGCTCGGCCCAGGTCTACGAGCAGTTCTTC. This encodes CASSIEASSAQVYEQFF. The gene calls are TRBV19 and TRBJ2-1, with D uncertain. This CDR3 has 17 amino acids. V lost 0 bases and J 10 bases, leaving 22 bases between the germline ends. Germline loops: CDR1 LNHDA, CDR2 SQIVND (reference sequence).

This clonotype was observed at least ten times. The chain recombines TRBV10-3 with TRBJ1-2; 9 bases line up with TRBD1. CDR1 and CDR2 from the germline V gene are ENHRY and SYGVKD. The CDR3 extends over 13 amino acids. Trimming cost V 3 bases and J 8 bases; bases outside gene matches: 4. The CDR3 bases are TGTGCCATCAGTGACAGACAGGGGGAAGGCTACACCTTC. Translating it yields CAISDRQGEGYTF.

By frequency in the sample, this clonotype is medium-sized (0.01 to 0.1%). This chain connects TRBV27 to TRBJ2-7; D remains unclear. This CDR3 has 12 amino acids. Looked up from germline, CDR1 is MNHEY and CDR2 is SMNVEV (reference sequence). The V end lost 4 bases, the J end lost 2 bases, and 6 bases lay between the germline ends. The CDR3, as DNA: TGTGCCAGCAGTTCCCCTACCTACGAGCAGTACTTC. This translates into CASSSPTYEQYF.

This clonotype has ten or more counts. The CDR3 is CASSPSPGQGFSYEQYF. The CDR3 DNA sequence: TGTGCCAGCAGCCCAAGTCCGGGACAGGGATTTTCCTACGAGCAGTACTTC. The V and J genes are TRBV7-9 and TRBJ2-7, with 9 bases matching TRBD1. Germline lookup yields CDR1 SEHNR and CDR2 FQNEAQ (reference sequence). Trimming at V came to 5 bases and at J to 1 base, leaving 12 bases not matched to a gene. This CDR3 has 17 residues.

The chain links TRBV2 to TRBJ1-1; 7 nucleotides match TRBD1. The CDR3 has 13 residues. Germline CDR1 is SNHLY and CDR2 is FYNNEI. With 6 bases clipped from V and 5 bases from J, the junction kept 6 bases outside the gene matches. CDR3 DNA sequence: TGTGCCAGCAGGGAACAGGGGAGTACTGAAGCTTTCTTT. Translating gives CASREQGSTEAFF.

This clonotype was recorded a few times. The rearrangement joins TRBV2 to TRBJ2-4; possibly TRBD2 for D (5 bases). The V gene's germline CDR1 is SNHLY and CDR2 FYNNEI. The CDR3 has 13 residues. With 2 bases removed from V and 8 bases from J, the gap between germline ends came to 10 bases. The CDR3 DNA sequence: TGTGCCAGCAGTGAAACCCTAGCTGACATTCAGTACTTC. As protein: CASSETLADIQYF. The whole variable domain, filled in from reference TRBV2 and TRBJ2-4, reads EPEVTQTPSHQVTQMGQEVILRCVPISNHLYFYWYRQILGQKVEFLVSFYNNEISEKSEIFDDQFSVERPDGSNFTLKIRSTKLEDSAMYFCASSETLADIQYFGAGTRLSVL.

The chain links TRBV20-1 to TRBJ2-3; D call uncertain. The V end lost 4 bases, the J end lost 1 base, and 9 bases lay between the germline ends. Germline V CDR1 and CDR2: DFQATT, SNEGSKA (reference sequence). The CDR3 has 13 residues. CDR3 in amino acids: CSAILPGTDTQYF. CDR3 in DNA: TGCAGTGCTATATTGCCGGGCACAGATACGCAGTATTTT.

This clonotype was seen ten or more times. The V call is TRBV20-1, the J call TRBJ2-1; the match to TRBD2 covers 8 bases. J gave up 6 bases and V 5 bases, and 9 bases lay outside the gene matches. Germline V lookup: CDR1 DFQATT, CDR2 SNEGSKA (reference sequence). The CDR3 has 14 amino acids. The CDR3, as DNA: TGCAGTGCTGAGTCCCCGGGAGGGTTCAATGAGCAGTTCTTC. Residues: CSAESPGGFNEQFF.

Worth noting for this clonotype: With a far larger clone one base away, a read error is the likely cause. This sequence joins TRBV13 and TRBJ2-5; 9 nucleotides agree with TRBD2. The end of the DNA fits TRBJ2-1 better, so the J call may be wrong. Germline V gene data show CDR1 as PRHDT and CDR2 as FYEKMQ (reference sequence). The CDR3 extends over 17 amino acids. CDR3 residues: CASSFQSVLAGCNEQFF. The CDR3 DNA sequence: TGTGCCAGCAGCTTCCAATCGGTACTAGCGGGTTGCAATGAGCAGTTCTTC.

This clonotype was seen ten or more times. In nucleotides, the CDR3 is TGTGCCTGGAGTGTACGCAGCGCTGGCTACACCTTC. It translates to CAWSVRSAGYTF. The chain employs TRBV30 and TRBJ1-2; D gene uncertain. This CDR3 is built from 12 residues. Germline values: CDR1 GTSNPN, CDR2 SVGIG (reference sequence). V lost 0 bases, J lost 7 bases, and 9 bases lay in between. The complete variable domain, with remaining parts taken from reference TRBV30 and TRBJ1-2, reads SQTIHQWPATLVQPVGSPLSLECTVEGTSNPNLYWYRQAAGRGLQLLFYSVGIGQISSEVPQNLSASRPQDRQFILSSKKLLLSDSGFYLCAWSVRSAGYTFGSGTRLTVV.

This clonotype has ten or more counts. Just one base apart from a much larger clone, this may be a read error. This rearrangement joins TRBV30 to TRBJ2-2; D perhaps matches TRBD1 (6 bases). The germline V gene encodes CDR1 GTSNPN and CDR2 SVGIG (reference sequence). The CDR3 loop spans 14 amino acids. The CDR3, as DNA: TGTGCCTGGAGTCCCGGACAGTACACCGTGGAGCTGTTTTTT. Protein sequence: CAWSPGQYTVELFF.

Notes on this clonotype: One end of the junction fails to match germline, which may point to a read error. The chain recombines TRBV2 with TRBJ2-7, with TRBD2 matching 9 bases. Germline V gene sequence: CDR1 SNHLY, CDR2 FYNNEI. The CDR3 runs 17 residues. The CDR3 DNA reads TGTGCCATCAGTGAAGCCTCGGGACTAGCCGCGGAAGTCGAGCAGTACTTC. It encodes CAISEASGLAAEVEQYF.

Notes on this clonotype: It differs at one base from a far larger clone, so likely a read error. The CDR3 nucleotides are TGTGCCAGCAGTTACTCGGGGCTAGCAATAGAGACCCAGTACTTC. This codes for CASSYSGLAIETQYF. V and J are TRBV6-2 or TRBV6-3 and TRBJ2-5; D might be TRBD1 or TRBD2, each matching 5 bases. CDR3 length equals 15 residues. Trimming removed 0 bases at V and 4 bases at J, with 12 bases between. Germline V gene sequence: CDR1 MNHEY, CDR2 SVGEGT.

This clonotype has at least ten counts. The chain carries TRBV2 and TRBJ2-2, with D possibly TRBD1 on 5 matching bases. Germline CDR1 and CDR2: SNHLY and FYNNEI. V dropped 8 bases and J dropped 6 bases, with 19 bases sitting between them. The CDR3 sequence is 15 residues long. The CDR3 DNA reads as TGTGCCAGCCGAATCCTTAAGGGGTTTTCCGGGGAGCTGTTTTTT. Amino acid sequence: CASRILKGFSGELFF.

The rearrangement joins TRBV5-1 to TRBJ2-7, with 8 nucleotides matching TRBD1. This CDR3 is built from 17 residues. Germline CDR1 reads SGHRS; CDR2 reads YFSETQ. The V gene end was trimmed by 3 bases and the J gene end by 5 bases; junction bases not matched to a gene: 16. The CDR3 DNA sequence: TGCGCCAGCAGCTCCCGCGGCCCCTCAACAGGGGGGCACGAGCAGTACTTC. Amino acids: CASSSRGPSTGGHEQYF. The variable domain in full, with the rest retrieved from reference TRBV5-1 and TRBJ2-7, is KAGVTQTPRYLIKTRGQQVTLSCSPISGHRSVSWYQQTPGQGLQFLFEYFSETQRNKGNFPGRFSGRQFSNSRSEMNVSTLELGDSALYLCASSSRGPSTGGHEQYFGPGTRLTVT.